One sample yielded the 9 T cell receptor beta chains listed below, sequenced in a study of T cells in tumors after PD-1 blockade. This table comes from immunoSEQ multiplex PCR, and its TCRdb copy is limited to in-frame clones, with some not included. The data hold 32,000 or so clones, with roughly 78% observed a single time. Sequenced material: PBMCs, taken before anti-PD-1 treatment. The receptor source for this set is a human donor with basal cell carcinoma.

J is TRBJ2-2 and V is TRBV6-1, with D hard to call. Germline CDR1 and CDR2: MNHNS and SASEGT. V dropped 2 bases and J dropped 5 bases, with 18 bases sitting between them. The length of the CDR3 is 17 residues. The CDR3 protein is CASSEPGSSLGTGELFF. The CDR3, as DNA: TGTGCCAGCAGTGAACCGGGCTCCAGCTTGGGGACCGGGGAGCTGTTTTTT.

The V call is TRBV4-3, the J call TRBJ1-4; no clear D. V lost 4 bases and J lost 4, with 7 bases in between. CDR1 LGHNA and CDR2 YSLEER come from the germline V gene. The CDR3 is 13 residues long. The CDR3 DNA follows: TGCGCCAGCAGCCGGAGGATTAATGAAAAACTGTTTTTT. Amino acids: CASSRRINEKLFF.

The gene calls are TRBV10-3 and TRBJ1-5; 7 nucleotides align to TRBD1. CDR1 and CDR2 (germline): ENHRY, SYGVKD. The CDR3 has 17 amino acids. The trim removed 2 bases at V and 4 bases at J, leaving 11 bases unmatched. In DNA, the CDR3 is TGTGCCATCAGTGAGAATCTCCGGGACAGCCGTAATCAGCCCCAGCATTTT. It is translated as CAISENLRDSRNQPQHF.

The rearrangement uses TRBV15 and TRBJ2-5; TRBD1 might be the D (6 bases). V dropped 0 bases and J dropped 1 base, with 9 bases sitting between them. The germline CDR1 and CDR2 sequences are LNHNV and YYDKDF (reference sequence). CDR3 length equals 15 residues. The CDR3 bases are TGTGCCACCAGCAGAGATAGGACAGCCCAAGAGACCCAGTACTTC. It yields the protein CATSRDRTAQETQYF.

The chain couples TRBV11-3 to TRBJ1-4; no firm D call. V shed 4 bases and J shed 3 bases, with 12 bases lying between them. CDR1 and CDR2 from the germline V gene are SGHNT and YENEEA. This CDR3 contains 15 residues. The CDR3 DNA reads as TGTGCCAGCAGCTCCCACCCTGGATCTAATGAAAAACTGTTTTTT. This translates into CASSSHPGSNEKLFF.

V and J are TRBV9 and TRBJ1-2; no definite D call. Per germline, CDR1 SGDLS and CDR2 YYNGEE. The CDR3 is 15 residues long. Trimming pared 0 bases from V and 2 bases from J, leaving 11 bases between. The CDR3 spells CASSVGRGRNYGYTF. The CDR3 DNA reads TGTGCCAGCAGCGTAGGTCGAGGCAGGAACTATGGCTACACCTTC.

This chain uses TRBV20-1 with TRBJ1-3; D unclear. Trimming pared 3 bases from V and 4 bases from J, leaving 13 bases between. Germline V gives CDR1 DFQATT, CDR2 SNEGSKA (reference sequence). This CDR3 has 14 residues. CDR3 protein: CSASSGLAGNTIYF. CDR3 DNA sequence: TGCAGTGCTAGTTCCGGGTTGGCCGGAAACACCATATATTTT.

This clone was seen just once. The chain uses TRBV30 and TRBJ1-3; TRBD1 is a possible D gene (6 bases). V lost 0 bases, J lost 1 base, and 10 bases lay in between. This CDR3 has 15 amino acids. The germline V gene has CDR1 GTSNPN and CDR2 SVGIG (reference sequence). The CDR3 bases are TGTGCCTGGAGTGTGGGACACGGGTCTGGAAACACCATATATTTT. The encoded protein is CAWSVGHGSGNTIYF.

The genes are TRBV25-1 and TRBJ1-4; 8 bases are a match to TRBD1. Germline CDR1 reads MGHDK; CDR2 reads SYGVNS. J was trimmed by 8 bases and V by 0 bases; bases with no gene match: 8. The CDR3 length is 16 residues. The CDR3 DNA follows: TGTGCCAGCAGTGAATATGGGACAGGTTATAGGGAAAAACTGTTTTTT. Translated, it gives CASSEYGTGYREKLFF.